The 8 T cell receptor beta chains given below trace back to one sample, sequenced in a study of shared clonotypes between healthy human individuals. The data were produced by immunoSEQ multiplex PCR, yet TCRdb's version contains in-frame clones alone and is incomplete. The sample shows millions of clones, about 92% of them seen only once. Material for sequencing was naive CD4+ T cells from PBMCs. Regarding subset: CD45RA+ positively selected. The receptors stem from a man between 18 and 35 years old in good health. Some clones in this sample may be carry-over from other donors' samples.

V gene TRBV4-2 combines with J gene TRBJ2-7, with TRBD1 identical over 7 bases. Germline CDR1 LGHNA, CDR2 YNFKEQ. The CDR3 extends over 14 amino acids. V was pared by 4 bases and J by 1 base, with 4 bases of the junction left unmatched. The CDR3 DNA is TGTGCCAGCAGCCGGGACAGCGGTTCCTACGAGCAGTACTTC. Translation gives CASSRDSGSYEQYF.

V is TRBV5-4 and J is TRBJ1-2; 8 nucleotides align to TRBD1. The CDR3 loop spans 14 amino acids. The V and J ends lost 2 bases and 8 bases, in that order; junction bases with no gene match: 8. CDR1 and CDR2 (germline): SGHNT, YYREEE (reference sequence). DNA of the CDR3: TGTGCCAGCAGCTTCCCGGACAGGGATAGGGGCTACACCTTC. Its translation: CASSFPDRDRGYTF.

Written as DNA, the CDR3 is TGCGCCAGCAGCCCGGACAGGTTAGCCAAAAACATTCAGTACTTC. Amino acids: CASSPDRLAKNIQYF. The rearrangement links TRBV5-1 to TRBJ2-4, with TRBD1 matching over 7 bases. Losses at the gene ends were 4 bases for V and 0 bases for J; bases not matched to a gene: 4. The CDR3 has 15 residues. Germline V gene lookup returns CDR1 SGHRS and CDR2 YFSETQ.

The genes are TRBV4-1 and TRBJ2-4; 7 nucleotides match TRBD1. Germline loops: CDR1 MGHRA, CDR2 YSYEKL. V lost 4 bases, J lost 9 bases, and 12 bases stayed unmatched. The CDR3 runs to 15 residues. In nucleotides, the CDR3 is TGCGCCAGCAGCCGCCGACAGGGTGGGGAGTCCATTCAGTACTTC. Protein: CASSRRQGGESIQYF.

Concerning this clone: Other DNA sequences within the sample encode an identical CDR3. The chain joins TRBV7-3 to TRBJ1-1, with 7 bases identical to TRBD1. V was pared by 5 bases and J by 1 base, with 4 bases of the junction left unmatched. Germline CDR1 and CDR2: SGHTA and FQGTGA. The CDR3 extends over 14 amino acids. CDR3 DNA: TGTGCCAGCAGCCCGGGACAGTCGAACACTGAAGCTTTCTTT. Amino acids: CASSPGQSNTEAFF.

V and J are TRBV6-1 and TRBJ2-7, with D tentatively TRBD1 (6 bases). CDR1 and CDR2 from the germline V gene are MNHNS and SASEGT. The CDR3 extends over 14 amino acids. Trimming took 4 bases from V and 2 from J, leaving 12 bases between them. The CDR3 bases are TGTGCCAGCAGTGTACAGGGTGACCCCTACGAGCAGTACTTC. Translation: CASSVQGDPYEQYF.

This chain joins TRBV2 and TRBJ1-5; no clear D gene. Trimming removed 0 bases at V and 4 bases at J, with 7 bases between. Looked up from germline, CDR1 is SNHLY and CDR2 is FYNNEI. The CDR3 has 14 amino acids. As DNA, the CDR3 is TGTGCCAGCAGTGAAGCGCTTGCGAATCAGCCCCAGCATTTT. It is translated as CASSEALANQPQHF.

This clone occurred a few times. The sample contains more than one DNA sequence encoding this CDR3. This sequence joins TRBV28 and TRBJ1-1; a possible D gene is TRBD1 (6 bases). Trimming pared 6 bases from V and 1 base from J, leaving 9 bases between. This CDR3 spans 13 amino acids. CDR1 and CDR2 from the germline V gene are MDHEN and SYDVKM. This CDR3 is CASSPTGNTEAFF. The CDR3 DNA reads TGTGCCAGCAGCCCGACAGGGAACACTGAAGCTTTCTTT.